What follows is one T cell receptor beta chain and its context. The data were taken from a study of blood T cell repertoires in COVID-19. In the original processing: By means of reference gene primer amplification, nucleated cell counts were estimated. Data came from immunoSEQ multiplex PCR; TCRdb stores just in-frame clones and leaves some out. Clone size and the V and J calls come from that table; the DNA yielded D and trimming. The data show 30,000 to 40,000 clones, just over 85% seen once. The V gene's germline CDR1 is SGHRS and CDR2 YFSETQ. This CDR3 has 14 residues. Trimming took off 5 bases at V and 3 bases at J, with 14 bases between the two ends.

This sequence was found in a human donor in a cohort sampled during active COVID-19. Sequencing was carried out using peripheral blood. The V call is TRBV5-1, the J call TRBJ1-1; D is ambiguous. DNA for the CDR3: TGCGCCAGCAGTCAACTGAGCCTGGACACTGAAGCTTTCTTT. The encoded protein is CASSQLSLDTEAFF.